Presented here are 17 T cell receptor beta chains from one specimen sequenced in a study of read filtering for tumor transcriptome and immune sequencing. Molecular barcoded adaptors covering alpha/delta and beta/gamma chains were used on 400 to 450 ng RNA. TCRdb fed the reads into MiXCR, producing one record per CDR3 protein. Counted here are around 50,000 distinct CDR3 sequences, more than 9% occurring once; the ten biggest clones make up more than 15%. Source material: a population of CD138-negative cells sorted from bone marrow. These receptors all come from a donor aged 40 or over with multiple myeloma.

This clonotype was seen repeatedly, ten times or more. The rearrangement joins TRBV5-6 to TRBJ1-4, with D maybe TRBD1 (6 bases). The CDR3 sequence is 16 residues long. V was clipped by 4 bases and J by 2 bases, with 15 bases between them. CDR1 and CDR2 (germline): SGHDT, YYEEEE. The CDR3 is CASSLGGTGTNEKLFF. In DNA, the CDR3 is TGTGCCAGCAGCCTGGGGGGCACAGGGACTAATGAAAAACTGTTTTTT.

In this sample, this clonotype turned up many times. The V call is TRBV6-6, the J call TRBJ2-5; a weak D match, TRBD2 (5 bases). Between the trimmed V and J ends, which lost 4 bases and 1 base, there was a span of 7 bases. This CDR3 comprises 13 residues. Germline V gene sequence: CDR1 MNHNY, CDR2 SVGAGI (reference sequence). The CDR3 here is CASSSRAQETQYF. Written as DNA, the CDR3 is TGTGCCAGCAGTTCGCGGGCCCAAGAGACCCAGTACTTC.

This clonotype was counted many times. The chain joins TRBV2 to TRBJ1-6, with a tentative D call TRBD1 (5 bases). The germline V gene has CDR1 SNHLY and CDR2 FYNNEI. The CDR3 has 15 residues. The germline V and J ends were trimmed by 1 base and 7 bases, with 11 bases remaining between them. CDR3 region: CASSEEGTGNSPLHF. In DNA, the CDR3 is TGTGCCAGCAGTGAAGAAGGGACGGGGAATTCACCCCTCCACTTT. Full variable domain (remainder filled in from reference TRBV2 and TRBJ1-6): EPEVTQTPSHQVTQMGQEVILRCVPISNHLYFYWYRQILGQKVEFLVSFYNNEISEKSEIFDDQFSVERPDGSNFTLKIRSTKLEDSAMYFCASSEEGTGNSPLHFGNGTRLTVT.

With regard to this clonotype: A much more abundant neighbour one base away suggests this may be a read error. This chain connects TRBV5-1 to TRBJ2-3; possibly TRBD2 for D (5 bases). This CDR3 is built from 14 residues. Germline values: CDR1 SGHRS, CDR2 YFSETQ. The CDR3 DNA reads as TGCGCCGGCAGCTTCGGACTTAGCACAGATACGCAGTATTTT. The encoded protein is CAGSFGLSTDTQYF.

This rearrangement joins TRBV7-9 to TRBJ1-5, with 7 bases identical to TRBD1. Germline CDR1 SEHNR, CDR2 FQNEAQ (reference sequence). J was trimmed by 2 bases and V by 5 bases; bases with no gene match: 3. The CDR3 is 14 residues long. The CDR3 DNA follows: TGTGCCAGCAGCAAAGGGGGCGGCAATCAGCCCCAGCATTTT. As protein: CASSKGGGNQPQHF.

The table lists this clonotype with many counts. The genes are TRBV6-1 and TRBJ1-3, with a tentative D call TRBD1 (6 bases). This CDR3 comprises 15 residues. The V end lost 7 bases, the J end lost 0 bases, and 13 bases lay between the germline ends. CDR1 MNHNS and CDR2 SASEGT come from the germline V gene. DNA for the CDR3: TGTGCCAGCATCGAGGGGGACCCCTCTGGAAACACCATATATTTT. This translates into CASIEGDPSGNTIYF.

This clonotype was detected ten times or more. The chain recombines TRBV5-1 with TRBJ2-1; D might be TRBD1 (6 bases). Germline V CDR1 and CDR2: SGHRS, YFSETQ. This CDR3 contains 15 residues. V was clipped by 0 bases and J by 0 bases, with 7 bases between them. The CDR3 bases are TGCGCCAGCAGCTTGGAAGGGGGCTCCTACAATGAGCAGTTCTTC. This translates into CASSLEGGSYNEQFF.

This clonotype was counted ten times or more. This chain connects TRBV3-1 to TRBJ2-3, with 8 bases identical to TRBD2. This CDR3 region has 18 residues. V lost 3 bases, J lost 2 bases, and 13 bases stayed unmatched. Germline V lookup: CDR1 LGHDT, CDR2 YNNKEL (reference sequence). Written as DNA, the CDR3 is TGTGCCAGCAGCCAGGGGAGATTTAGCGGGGCGCCCACAGATACGCAGTATTTT. This encodes CASSQGRFSGAPTDTQYF.

This clonotype was detected many times. This chain links TRBV3-1 with TRBJ1-1; D not resolved. Trimming pared 4 bases from V and 4 bases from J, leaving 16 bases between. Germline lookup yields CDR1 LGHDT and CDR2 YNNKEL (reference sequence). The CDR3 length is 15 residues. The CDR3: CASSPPVGVGTEAFF. For the CDR3, the DNA is TGTGCCAGCAGCCCGCCCGTCGGGGTTGGCACTGAAGCTTTCTTT. The full variable domain, with the rest looked up from reference TRBV3-1 and TRBJ1-1, is DTAVSQTPKYLVTQMGNDKSIKCEQNLGHDTMYWYKQDSKKFLKIMFSYNNKELIINETVPNRFSPKSPDKAHLNLHINSLELGDSAVYFCASSPPVGVGTEAFFGQGTRLTVV.

This clonotype has a count of ten or more. The V gene is TRBV6-5, the J gene TRBJ2-6; no clear D gene. The V end lost 0 bases, the J end lost 0 bases, and 6 bases lay between the germline ends. Germline CDR1 MNHEY, CDR2 SVGAGI. The CDR3 length is 16 residues. Written as DNA, the CDR3 is TGTGCCAGCAGTTACTCTAGGGTCTCTGGGGCCAACGTCCTGACTTTC. Its protein product is CASSYSRVSGANVLTF.

In its sample, this clonotype was seen many times. The rearrangement links TRBV11-3 to TRBJ2-1; perhaps D is TRBD1 or TRBD2 (6 bases each). Germline assignment: CDR1 SGHNT and CDR2 YENEEA. The CDR3 is made up of 16 amino acids. V gave up 1 base and J gave up 6 bases, with 16 bases separating them. In DNA form, the CDR3 reads TGTGCCAGCAGCTTAGTAGGAGGGCCAGGGGTCAATGAGCAGTTCTTC. It codes for CASSLVGGPGVNEQFF.

Many counts were recorded for this clonotype. This chain uses TRBV7-9 with TRBJ2-7; D possibly corresponds to TRBD1 (6 bases). The germline gives CDR1 SEHNR, CDR2 FQNEAQ (reference sequence). Trimming pared 2 bases from V and 5 bases from J, leaving 10 bases between. This CDR3 contains 13 residues. The CDR3 DNA reads TGTGCCAGCAGCTTATTACAGGGAAACGAGCAGTACTTC. Residues: CASSLLQGNEQYF.

As to this clonotype: Given a much more abundant clone one base away, this may be a read error. This chain links TRBV18 with TRBJ2-3; 9 bases fit TRBD2. Germline values: CDR1 KGHSH, CDR2 LQKENI. The CDR3 has 17 residues. V shed 2 bases, J shed 0 bases, and the junction held 6 bases outside the gene matches. The CDR3 region has the DNA TGTGCCAGCTCACCAACCTCTAGCGGGATAAGCACAGATACGCAGTATTTT. Translation gives CASSPTSSGISTDTQYF.

This clonotype came up many times. V and J are TRBV28 and TRBJ2-3; D unclear. Germline V CDR1 and CDR2: MDHEN, SYDVKM. Between the trimmed V and J ends, which lost 5 bases and 0 bases, there was a span of 6 bases. This CDR3 contains 13 residues. CDR3 coding DNA: TGTGCCAGCAGTCGGCCTAGCACAGATACGCAGTATTTT. It codes for CASSRPSTDTQYF.

This clonotype was seen a few times. The rearrangement links TRBV4-1 to TRBJ2-7; D perhaps matches TRBD2 (5 bases). This CDR3 is 14 amino acids long. The germline V gene encodes CDR1 MGHRA and CDR2 YSYEKL. With 1 base removed from V and 2 bases from J, the gap between germline ends came to 9 bases. In DNA form, the CDR3 reads TGCGCCAGCAGCCAAGTTAACGGGGCCTACGAGCAGTACTTC. Its protein product is CASSQVNGAYEQYF.

This clonotype showed up many times. The chain employs TRBV5-1 and TRBJ2-3; D perhaps matches TRBD2 (6 bases). From germline, CDR1 is SGHRS and CDR2 YFSETQ. Trimming removed 4 bases from V and 6 bases from J, with 12 bases in between. There are 13 residues in the CDR3. CDR3 sequence reads: CASSQGLKDTQYF. The CDR3 nucleotides read TGCGCCAGCAGCCAGGGACTTAAGGATACGCAGTATTTT.

This clonotype was counted ten times or more. The chain employs TRBV14 and TRBJ2-1; D may be TRBD1 (6 bases). The V end lost 0 bases, the J end lost 5 bases, and 11 bases lay between the germline ends. The germline V gene encodes CDR1 SGHDN and CDR2 FVKESK. The length of the CDR3 is 15 residues. The CDR3 loop is CASSQERGHNNEQFF. CDR3 in DNA: TGTGCCAGCAGCCAAGAACGGGGACACAACAATGAGCAGTTCTTC.